This T cell receptor beta chain was obtained from a study of blood T cell repertoires in COVID-19. Overall study: COVID-19 samples from acute and convalescent phases originated in the United States, Italy and Spain. The cDNA or gDNA used as material had been derived from T cells, B-cell-depleted T cells, or PBMCs.

This CDR3 is 18 amino acids long. Original methodology: How many nucleated cells were present was estimated from reference gene primer amplification. Some clones are missing from TCRdb's copy, which holds only in-frame ones; the method was immunoSEQ multiplex PCR. D and trimming come from the DNA, and the V and J calls and clone size come from that table. The sample includes more than 80,000 clones, roughly 82% of them seen just once. This clone was counted a single time. The source of this sequence is a man in his forties or fifties with active or convalescent COVID-19. The chain has TRBV1 and TRBJ1-2; TRBD1, the D gene given by the table, was not confirmed from the DNA. TRBV1 is assigned pseudogene status. Sequenced material: peripheral blood. CDR3 DNA: TGCACCAGCAGCCAAGACGGGACAGGAGCCACTATTAACTATGGCTACACCTTC. Protein: CTSSQDGTGATINYGYTF.